Listed below are T cell receptor beta chains from one sample, sequenced in a study of human T cells and chemical hapten exposure. From the RACE reads, TCRdb called clonotypes with MiXCR, one entry per CDR3 protein. This table holds under 130,000 distinct CDR3 sequences, around 35% found once. Sequenced here: whole blood, sampled in connection with sensitization to the hapten diphenylcyclopropenone (DPC). These receptors originate from a man aged 35 to 55 with alopecia areata. Some clones in this sample may be carry-over from other donors' samples. Each CDR3 is given with its conserved first and last residue. A D gene is named only where the DNA matches it firmly. Rows may omit the clone size; those that give it use once, few, many or a size class.

j_call clone_size v_call d_call cdr3_nt cdr3_aa
TRBJ1-5 . TRBV20-1 . TGCAGTGCTAACGACAGGAGGGGTACAAGCAATCAGCCCCAGCATTTT CSANDRRGTSNQPQHF
TRBJ2-1 . TRBV9 . TGTGCCAGCAGCGAGAGCCGTAGAGTAGGTGTAGGATTGGATGAGCAGTTCTTC CASSESRRVGVGLDEQFF
TRBJ2-5 . TRBV7-3 . TGTGCCAGCAGCTTAATGATGTCCGGGAGCCAAGAGACCCAGTACTTC CASSLMMSGSQETQYF
TRBJ1-2 . TRBV7-9 TRBD1 TGTGCCAGCAGCCCCGGGGACAGGCCGCCGGCTGGCTACACCTTC CASSPGDRPPAGYTF
TRBJ2-7 few TRBV20-1 TRBD2 TGCAGTGCTAGAGACACGATCATAAATCGGGGGGGCGAGCAGTACTTC CSARDTIINRGGEQYF
TRBJ2-5 . TRBV6-2/TRBV6-3 TRBD2 TGTGCCAGCAGCCCTAGCGGGAGGTCCGGGGAGACCCAGTACTTC CASSPSGRSGETQYF
TRBJ1-5 few TRBV4-3 . TGCGCCAGCAGCCAAGAGTCCGGGATCAACCAGCCCCAGCATTTT CASSQESGINQPQHF
TRBJ2-3 . TRBV12-3/TRBV12-4 . TGTGCCAGCAGTTTGGACTCCCATTGTCCCGATACGCAGTATTTT CASSLDSHCPDTQYF
TRBJ2-1 . TRBV30 TRBD2 TGTGCCTGGAGCCTAGGGACTAGCGGGACACGCAATGAGCAGTTCTTC CAWSLGTSGTRNEQFF
TRBJ2-3 . TRBV28 TRBD2 TGTGCCAGCAGTGTTTCTAGCGGGAGGGGCACAGATACGCAGTATTTT CASSVSSGRGTDTQYF
TRBJ2-5 few TRBV20-1 TRBD2 TGCAGTGCTAGAGCTGGCGGGAGGCAAGAGACCCAGTACTTC CSARAGGRQETQYF
TRBJ2-2 few TRBV9 . TGTGCCAGCAGCTTGGCGGCAGGGGCTGACACCGGGGAGCTGTTTTTT CASSLAAGADTGELFF
TRBJ2-5 few TRBV9 TRBD1 TGTGCCAGCAGCGTAGGGGGGACAGGGGCCGAGACCCAGTACTTC CASSVGGTGAETQYF
TRBJ2-3 . TRBV20-1 TRBD2 TGCAGTGCTAGACTAGCGGGCGGCACAGATACGCAGTATTTT CSARLAGGTDTQYF
TRBJ2-5 . TRBV5-6 . TGTGCCAGCAGCTTGATCGGCCAAGAGACCCAGTACTTC CASSLIGQETQYF
TRBJ1-1 few TRBV6-1 . TGTGCCAGCAGAGAGGGCTCGACGGAAGCTTTCTTT CASREGSTEAFF
TRBJ2-3 . TRBV6-5 TRBD2 TGTGCCAGCAGCTGGACTAGCGGGAGGAGAGATACGCAGTATTTT CASSWTSGRRDTQYF
TRBJ2-7 few TRBV7-9 TRBD2 TGTGCCAGCAGCTCGACTAGCGGGAGGGTGTACGAGCAGTACTTC CASSSTSGRVYEQYF
TRBJ2-1 . TRBV27 TRBD2 TGTGCCAGCAGTGTAGCGGGAGCAGACTACAATGAGCAGTTCTTC CASSVAGADYNEQFF
TRBJ2-1 . TRBV6-5 . TGTGCCAGAAGTCCGGAGACTAGGGGGAAGGAGCAGTTCTTC CARSPETRGKEQFF
TRBJ2-3 few TRBV20-1 . TGCAGTGCTATTTCTTCTACTAGCACAGATACGCAGTATTTT CSAISSTSTDTQYF
TRBJ1-2 . TRBV7-9 . TGTGCCAGCAGCACGGAGCAGGGAAACATCTATGGCTACACCTTC CASSTEQGNIYGYTF
TRBJ2-3 . TRBV6-2/TRBV6-3 . TGTGCCAGCAGACAAAATGACAGGCGCACAGATACGCAGTATTTT CASRQNDRRTDTQYF
TRBJ2-7 . TRBV29-1 TRBD2 TGCAGCGTAAAGGGACTAGCGGGAGTAGGAGGCGAGCAGTACTTC CSVKGLAGVGGEQYF
TRBJ1-1 few TRBV4-1 TRBD1 TGCGCCAGCAGCCAAGGGGACAGGGAAGCTTTCTTT CASSQGDREAFF
TRBJ1-1 . TRBV12-3/TRBV12-4 TRBD1 TGTGCCAGCAGTTTCGGACAGGGGGAAACTGAAGCTTTCTTT CASSFGQGETEAFF
TRBJ2-1 many TRBV20-1 TRBD1 TGCAGTGCTAGCCCAAGCCTCGCAGGGGGCGGCGATGAGCAGTTCTTC CSASPSLAGGGDEQFF
TRBJ2-1 . TRBV3-1 . TGTGCCAGCAGCCAAAAAAACTCCTTGGGGGAGCAGTTCTTC CASSQKNSLGEQFF
TRBJ1-1 . TRBV6-1 . TGTGCCAGCAGCGCCCCGGCTTTCTTT CASSAPAFF
TRBJ2-3 . TRBV12-3/TRBV12-4 . TGTGCCAGCCGAAAAGGAGATACGCAGTATTTT CASRKGDTQYF
TRBJ1-6 . TRBV6-6 TRBD1 TGTGCCAGCAGTGCCGGGACAGGGGGTTCTTATTCACCCCTCCACTTT CASSAGTGGSYSPLHF
TRBJ1-5 . TRBV6-6 . TGTGCCAGCAGTTCCCCGGACCGAGGGCCAAATCAGCCCCAGCATTTT CASSSPDRGPNQPQHF
TRBJ1-1 medium-sized TRBV10-2 . TGCGCCAGCAGTGAGTCGAGGGTGAACACTGAAGCTTTCTTT CASSESRVNTEAFF
TRBJ2-7 few TRBV28 . TGTGCCAGCAGTCTTTCTCCTACCCAGTACTTC CASSLSPTQYF
TRBJ2-5 few TRBV29-1 TRBD2 TGCAGCGTTGAAGAGGTTTTCGGGAGGGCACGAGAGACCCAGTACTTC CSVEEVFGRARETQYF
TRBJ1-5 once TRBV29-1 TRBD1 TGCAGCGGAAGGGACAGCCATCAGCCCCAGCATTTT CSGRDSHQPQHF
TRBJ2-1 few TRBV7-8 TRBD2 TGTGCCAGCAGCCCCCCGGGACTAGCTCTTGAGCAGTTCTTC CASSPPGLALEQFF
TRBJ2-7 . TRBV25-1 . TGTGCCAGCAGTGAATATGATGGGGGGGGCCGGGTCGAGCAGTACTTC CASSEYDGGGRVEQYF
TRBJ1-5 . TRBV7-8 . TGTGCCAGCAGCTTGGAGGGTACCCTCAATCAGCCCCAGCATTTT CASSLEGTLNQPQHF
TRBJ2-1 . TRBV27 TRBD2 TGTGCCAGCAGTCCCCCCTTAGCGGGGCCCAGTGAGCAGTTCTTC CASSPPLAGPSEQFF
TRBJ2-2 . TRBV4-1 . TGCGCCAGCAGCCGTAGCCAGGGGATGACCGGGGAGCTGTTTTTT CASSRSQGMTGELFF
TRBJ2-7 few TRBV20-1 . TGCAGTGCCCAGGTTCGGGGCAGAGCCGACCTCTTCATCTTC CSAQVRGRADLFIF